Following are 31 T cell receptor beta chains from one sample sequenced in a study of cytomegalovirus exposure and HLA in healthy donors. With 60 Vbeta and 13 Jbeta primers, the PCR was carried out. The table came from immunoSEQ multiplex PCR; TCRdb's copy has only in-frame clones and leaves some out. Of about 160,000 clones in the sample, roughly 80% are singletons; the top ten hold 2% to 2.5%. Sequencing input: PBMCs. These receptors all stem from a male donor in good health and CMV-seronegative.

V and J are TRBV18 and TRBJ1-1, with 7 bases fitting TRBD1. This CDR3 has 14 residues. Germline V gives CDR1 KGHSH, CDR2 LQKENI. The V and J ends lost 3 bases and 6 bases, in that order; junction bases with no gene match: 7. In DNA form, the CDR3 reads TGTGCCAGCTCACCGACAGGGCATTCCGCTGAAGCTTTCTTT. Protein sequence: CASSPTGHSAEAFF.

This clone was observed a handful of times. This sequence joins TRBV28 and TRBJ2-7, with D tentatively TRBD2 (5 bases). Germline V gene sequence: CDR1 MDHEN, CDR2 SYDVKM. The length of the CDR3 is 14 residues. With 5 bases removed from V and 1 base from J, the gap between germline ends came to 12 bases. The CDR3 sequence: CASSKKGLSYEQYF. The CDR3 coding sequence is TGTGCCAGCAGTAAAAAAGGACTTTCCTACGAGCAGTACTTC.

The J gene is TRBJ2-5, the V gene TRBV28; TRBD1 aligns across 7 bases. The V gene end was trimmed by 5 bases and the J gene end by 5 bases; junction bases not matched to a gene: 2. CDR1 is MDHEN, CDR2 SYDVKM, per germline. The CDR3 is 12 amino acids. The CDR3 sequence: CASSDRVETQYF. In DNA, the CDR3 is TGTGCCAGCAGTGACAGGGTGGAGACCCAGTACTTC.

This chain connects TRBV10-3 to TRBJ1-2; TRBD1 aligns across 8 bases. This CDR3 is built from 16 residues. The V gene end was trimmed by 4 bases and the J gene end by 7 bases; junction bases not matched to a gene: 14. Germline V CDR1 and CDR2: ENHRY, SYGVKD. CDR3 residues: CAISARGQGKEAGYTF. CDR3 nucleotides: TGTGCCATCAGTGCGAGAGGACAGGGCAAGGAGGCTGGCTACACCTTC.

The genes are TRBV30 and TRBJ1-2; D is perhaps TRBD1 (5 bases). With 4 bases removed from V and 0 bases from J, the gap between germline ends came to 12 bases. CDR3 length equals 14 residues. CDR1 is GTSNPN and CDR2 is SVGIG in the germline V gene (reference sequence). CDR3 region: CAWNTGPTNYGYTF. Written as DNA, the CDR3 is TGTGCCTGGAATACAGGACCAACTAACTATGGCTACACCTTC.

The rearrangement uses TRBV7-2 and TRBJ2-3, with D maybe TRBD2 (6 bases). The CDR3 is 17 amino acids. Germline values: CDR1 SGHTA, CDR2 FQGNSA. V was trimmed by 1 base and J by 2 bases, leaving 16 bases between them. The CDR3 DNA reads as TGTGCCAGCAGCTTAGGGGCGCGGGGACCTGACACAGATACGCAGTATTTT. This translates into CASSLGARGPDTDTQYF.

The chain links TRBV5-1 to TRBJ2-6; 9 bases map to TRBD1. J was trimmed by 4 bases and V by 1 base; bases with no gene match: 15. The germline CDR1 and CDR2 sequences are SGHRS and YFSETQ. This CDR3 is 20 amino acids long. The CDR3 here is CASSLLQSPGTGTGANVLTF. CDR3 sequence (DNA): TGCGCCAGCAGCTTGCTCCAAAGTCCCGGGACAGGGACCGGGGCCAACGTCCTGACTTTC.

The chain has TRBV4-1 and TRBJ2-7, with D uncertain. V gave up 0 bases and J gave up 4 bases, with 7 bases separating them. Germline V lookup: CDR1 MGHRA, CDR2 YSYEKL. CDR3 length equals 13 residues. The CDR3 DNA reads as TGCGCCAGCAGCCAAGACTCCTATTACGAGCAGTACTTC. Translating gives CASSQDSYYEQYF.

This chain uses TRBV19 with TRBJ1-5; 8 bases are a match to TRBD1. Germline CDR1 is LNHDA and CDR2 is SQIVND (reference sequence). CDR3 length: 13 amino acids. The V and J ends lost 6 bases and 6 bases, in that order; junction bases with no gene match: 4. Written as DNA, the CDR3 is TGTGCCAGTAGAGGACAGGGCGGTCAGCCCCAGCATTTT. Amino acid sequence: CASRGQGGQPQHF.

This rearrangement joins TRBV9 to TRBJ2-5; 10 bases line up with TRBD1. CDR3 length equals 16 residues. V was pared by 4 bases and J by 4 bases, with 10 bases of the junction left unmatched. Germline V gives CDR1 SGDLS, CDR2 YYNGEE. The DNA of the CDR3 is TGTGCCAGCAGCCTGACAGGGGGCGATTTGTCAGAGACCCAGTACTTC. This codes for CASSLTGGDLSETQYF.

J is TRBJ2-7 and V is TRBV7-2, with D perhaps matching TRBD2 (6 bases). CDR1 and CDR2 (germline): SGHTA, FQGNSA. V was pared by 5 bases and J by 5 bases, with 19 bases between. This CDR3 spans 15 amino acids. Written as DNA, the CDR3 is TGTGCCAGCAGCCCGTCCGGGACTTACGTGGACGAGCAGTACTTC. The encoded protein is CASSPSGTYVDEQYF. Variable domain in full (rest from reference TRBV7-2 and TRBJ2-7): GAGVSQSPSNKVTEKGKDVELRCDPISGHTALYWYRQSLGQGLEFLIYFQGNSAPDKSGLPSDRFSAERTGGSVSTLTIQRTQQEDSAVYLCASSPSGTYVDEQYFGPGTRLTVT.

In this sample, this clone turned up once. This chain links TRBV5-4 with TRBJ2-5; the match to TRBD1 covers 9 bases. The J call may be faulty, since TRBJ2-7 better matches the DNA end. The CDR3 is 13 residues long. Germline CDR1 is SGHNT and CDR2 is YYREEE (reference sequence). The CDR3 coding sequence is TGTGCCAGCAGCCGGGACAGGGTTCGCGAGCAGTACTTC. Translated, it gives CASSRDRVREQYF.

The chain employs TRBV6-5 and TRBJ2-2, with D maybe TRBD2 (6 bases). This CDR3 has 15 residues. V was shortened by 8 bases and J by 1 base, with 14 bases between the two germline ends. The germline V gene has CDR1 MNHEY and CDR2 SVGAGI. The CDR3 nucleotides are TGTGCCAGCCGGGACGCGGGGTGGAACACCGGGGAGCTGTTTTTT. Its protein is CASRDAGWNTGELFF.

This clone was observed a few times. The chain links TRBV5-1 to TRBJ1-1; possibly TRBD1 for D (6 bases). The V end was cut by 1 base, the J end by 1 base, with 14 bases between. CDR1 is SGHRS and CDR2 is YFSETQ in the germline V gene. The CDR3 consists of 16 residues. The DNA for the CDR3 is TGCGCCAGCAGCTTGTTAGTAAGCAGGGGGAACACTGAAGCTTTCTTT. It encodes CASSLLVSRGNTEAFF.

V and J are TRBV2 and TRBJ1-4; D is ambiguous. Trimming took off 7 bases at V and 4 bases at J, with 10 bases between the two ends. The CDR3 consists of 13 residues. The V gene's germline CDR1 is SNHLY and CDR2 FYNNEI. The CDR3 loop is CASMYNNNEKLFF. In nucleotides, the CDR3 is TGTGCCAGCATGTACAATAATAATGAAAAACTGTTTTTT.

CDR3 sequence (DNA): TGTGCCAGCAGCTTGGGGGACAGGGTTGTCGGGGAGCTGTTTTTT. This codes for CASSLGDRVVGELFF. V gene TRBV5-5 combines with J gene TRBJ2-2; TRBD1 matches at 9 bases. CDR1 SGHKS and CDR2 YYEKEE come from the germline V gene (reference sequence). V gave up 0 bases and J gave up 7 bases; unmatched junction bases: 4. The CDR3 contains 15 residues.

This clone occurred a few times. The CDR3 nucleotides read TGTGCCAGCTCACCACCGTTGACAGGGTCCCCCTACGAGCAGTACTTC. Translated: CASSPPLTGSPYEQYF. The rearrangement joins TRBV18 to TRBJ2-7, with 7 bases aligning to TRBD1. The CDR3 has 16 amino acids. V dropped 0 bases and J dropped 2; count of bases not matched to a gene: 7. Germline CDR1 and CDR2: KGHSH and LQKENI. Full variable domain (rest looked up from reference TRBV18 and TRBJ2-7): NAGVMQNPRHLVRRRGQEARLRCSPMKGHSHVYWYRQLPEEGLKFMVYLQKENIIDESGMPKERFSAEFPKEGPSILRIQQVVRGDSAAYFCASSPPLTGSPYEQYFGPGTRLTVT.

The chain is built from TRBV7-2 and TRBJ2-2; TRBD1 matches at 12 bases. The CDR3 sequence is 16 residues long. CDR1 SGHTA and CDR2 FQGNSA come from the germline V gene. V lost 6 bases to trimming and J lost 7 bases; unmatched junction nucleotides: 9. The CDR3 loop is CASRSGTGGRGGELFF. CDR3 bases: TGTGCCAGCAGATCCGGGACAGGGGGCCGGGGCGGGGAGCTGTTTTTT.

V usage is TRBV13 and J usage is TRBJ2-6; 14 nucleotides align to TRBD2. Germline trimming cut 4 bases from V and 0 bases from J; bases unmatched to any gene: 5. The CDR3 sequence is 19 residues long. From germline, CDR1 is PRHDT and CDR2 FYEKMQ (reference sequence). The CDR3 protein is CASSSGLAGAFSGANVLTF. CDR3 nucleotides: TGTGCCAGCAGCTCGGGACTAGCGGGGGCTTTCTCTGGGGCCAACGTCCTGACTTTC.

The chain recombines TRBV6-5 with TRBJ1-2, with 7 bases aligning to TRBD1. Germline V CDR1 and CDR2: MNHEY, SVGAGI. Trimming removed 4 bases from V and 3 bases from J; junction bases left unmatched: 5. The CDR3 has 14 residues. CDR3 amino acids: CASSLTGTDYGYTF. CDR3 coding DNA: TGTGCCAGCAGTTTAACCGGGACAGACTATGGCTACACCTTC.

The chain uses TRBV27 and TRBJ1-1; TRBD1 is a possible D gene (5 bases). Trimming removed 8 bases at V and 6 bases at J, with 16 bases between. The CDR3 is 13 residues long. The germline V gene encodes CDR1 MNHEY and CDR2 SMNVEV (reference sequence). CDR3 protein: CASAGAFAAEAFF. CDR3 nucleotides: TGTGCCAGCGCTGGGGCCTTCGCCGCTGAAGCTTTCTTT.

Points on this clone: This specimen includes other DNA sequences encoding the same CDR3. The chain uses TRBV6-5 and TRBJ2-5; no reliable D call. The CDR3 covers 15 residues. In germline, CDR1 is MNHEY, CDR2 SVGAGI. Trimming took 0 bases from V and 5 from J, leaving 13 bases between them. The CDR3 DNA follows: TGTGCCAGCAGTTACTCTTCCCGGGTTCGGGAGACCCAGTACTTC. It is translated as CASSYSSRVRETQYF.

The chain recombines TRBV27 with TRBJ2-1, with D maybe TRBD2 (6 bases). The CDR3 spans 16 residues. V was pared by 5 bases and J by 8 bases, with 22 bases between. Germline V lookup: CDR1 MNHEY, CDR2 SMNVEV (reference sequence). DNA of the CDR3: TGTGCCAGCAGTCCCGGGACTCGGGGTGGATGGGATGAGCAGTTCTTC. Its translation is CASSPGTRGGWDEQFF.

This chain joins TRBV5-4 and TRBJ1-4; TRBD1 matches 9 bases. From germline, CDR1 is SGHNT and CDR2 YYREEE (reference sequence). The ends lost 7 bases at V and 8 bases at J; junction bases unmatched: 12. CDR3 length: 15 residues. CDR3 DNA: TGTGCCAGCGGATCGACCTTACAGGGGGCAGAAAAACTGTTTTTT. This encodes CASGSTLQGAEKLFF. The entire variable domain, with the rest obtained from reference TRBV5-4 and TRBJ1-4, is as follows: ETGVTQSPTHLIKTRGQQVTLRCSSQSGHNTVSWYQQALGQGPQFIFQYYREEENGRGNFPPRFSGLQFPNYSSELNVNALELDDSALYLCASGSTLQGAEKLFFGSGTQLSVL.

This clone has just one count. CDR3 in DNA: TGTGCCACCAGCAGAACATTGTGGCCTCGGAGCTCCTACAATGAGCAGTTCTTC. This encodes CATSRTLWPRSSYNEQFF. The chain employs TRBV15 and TRBJ2-1, with unresolved D. Germline assignment: CDR1 LNHNV and CDR2 YYDKDF (reference sequence). The CDR3 is made up of 18 amino acids. V was clipped by 2 bases and J by 0 bases, with 17 bases between them.

Concerning this clone: The junction and the germline gene differ at one end; a read error may be behind it. This rearrangement joins TRBV29-1 to TRBJ2-7; D may be TRBD1 (6 bases). Germline CDR1 reads SQVTM; CDR2 reads ANQGSEA. This CDR3 is 13 amino acids long. The CDR3 DNA reads TGCAGCGCTGAAAGACAGGTTTCCTACGAGCAGTACTTC. The encoded protein is CSAERQVSYEQYF.

The rearrangement uses TRBV4-3 and TRBJ1-4; D unresolved. With 0 bases removed from V and 7 bases from J, the gap between germline ends came to 6 bases. Germline loops: CDR1 LGHNA, CDR2 YSLEER. The CDR3 loop spans 13 amino acids. CDR3 coding DNA: TGCGCCAGCAGCCAAGATCGGGTTGAAAAACTGTTTTTT. Translation gives CASSQDRVEKLFF.

The rearrangement uses TRBV30 and TRBJ2-3, with 12 bases that match TRBD2. Germline V gene sequence: CDR1 GTSNPN, CDR2 SVGIG (reference sequence). V gave up 2 bases and J gave up 3 bases; unmatched junction bases: 15. The CDR3 covers 19 residues. As DNA, the CDR3 is TGTGCCTGGAGTCGTGACAGGTTTACTAGCGGGAGGAGGACAGATACGCAGTATTTT. It encodes CAWSRDRFTSGRRTDTQYF.

The chain's CDR3 is CAISESQLAGALTGELFF. The CDR3 nucleotides read TGTGCCATCAGTGAGTCTCAACTAGCGGGAGCCCTCACCGGGGAGCTGTTTTTT. The genes are TRBV10-3 and TRBJ2-2; 11 bases are a match to TRBD2. The CDR3 runs to 18 residues. Per the germline V gene, CDR1 is ENHRY and CDR2 is SYGVKD. V lost 0 bases to trimming and J lost 4 bases; unmatched junction nucleotides: 7.

V and J are TRBV6-5 and TRBJ2-3, with 7 nucleotides matching TRBD2. The length of the CDR3 is 15 residues. Germline lookup yields CDR1 MNHEY and CDR2 SVGAGI. Losses at the gene ends were 2 bases for V and 5 bases for J; bases not matched to a gene: 7. CDR3 protein: CASSYDGLVGDTQYF. The CDR3 DNA reads as TGTGCCAGCAGTTACGATGGACTAGTGGGAGATACGCAGTATTTT.

This sequence joins TRBV7-2 and TRBJ2-7; weak D call: TRBD2 (6 bases). From germline, CDR1 is SGHTA and CDR2 FQGNSA. With 3 bases removed from V and 4 bases from J, the gap between germline ends came to 19 bases. The CDR3 is made up of 16 amino acids. The CDR3 is CASSFGTAFREYEQYF. In nucleotides, the CDR3 is TGTGCCAGCAGCTTCGGGACTGCCTTTCGGGAATACGAGCAGTACTTC.